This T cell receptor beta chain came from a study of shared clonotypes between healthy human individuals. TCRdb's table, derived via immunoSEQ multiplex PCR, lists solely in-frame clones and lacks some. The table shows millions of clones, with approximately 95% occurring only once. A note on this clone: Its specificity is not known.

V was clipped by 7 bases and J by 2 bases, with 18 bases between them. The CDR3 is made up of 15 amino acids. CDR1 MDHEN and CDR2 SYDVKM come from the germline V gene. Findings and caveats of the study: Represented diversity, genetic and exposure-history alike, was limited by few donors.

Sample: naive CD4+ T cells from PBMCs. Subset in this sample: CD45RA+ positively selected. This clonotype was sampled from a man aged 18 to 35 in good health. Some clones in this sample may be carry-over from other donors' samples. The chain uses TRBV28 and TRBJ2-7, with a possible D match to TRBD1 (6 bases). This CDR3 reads CASTPQGSFTYEQYF. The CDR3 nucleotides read TGTGCCAGCACCCCCCAGGGGTCTTTCACCTACGAGCAGTACTTC. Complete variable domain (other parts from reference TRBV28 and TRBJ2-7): DVKVTQSSRYLVKRTGEKVFLECVQDMDHENMFWYRQDPGLGLRLIYFSYDVKMKEKGDIPEGYSVSREKKERFSLILESASTNQTSMYLCASTPQGSFTYEQYFGPGTRLTVT.